The source of this T cell receptor (beta chain) is a study of cytotoxic CD8 clonotypes in ibrutinib-treated CLL. Assay used: immunoSEQ multiplex PCR; TCRdb lists only in-frame clones, some missing. This table has about 35,000 clones, over 55% appearing once. The study, taken as a whole, reports: Stable or contracted on treatment, public clonotypes were also uncommon.

Trimming cost V 0 bases and J 4 bases; bases outside gene matches: 8. CDR3 length equals 16 residues. Germline V gives CDR1 LNHNV, CDR2 YYDKDF (reference sequence). This clone has a handful of counts. What it binds is unknown. The sequenced sample was PBMCs, obtained at disease progression, from a patient treated with ibrutinib. This chain joins TRBV15 and TRBJ1-2; 7 bases are shared with TRBD1. This receptor was obtained from a human donor with chronic lymphocytic leukemia. DNA for the CDR3: TGTGCCACCAGCAGAGATTCGGGACAGAACGCCTATGGCTACACCTTC. Protein: CATSRDSGQNAYGYTF.